The rows below give T cell receptor beta chains drawn from one sample of a study of cytomegalovirus exposure and HLA in healthy donors. This table comes from immunoSEQ multiplex PCR, and its TCRdb copy is limited to in-frame clones, with some not included. In the table there are 100,000 to 150,000 clones, about four fifths of which are singletons. The specimen sequenced was PBMCs. These receptor sequences come from a man aged 35-49 years in good health and CMV-seronegative. CDR3s include the opening cysteine and the closing phenylalanine or tryptophan. A D gene is named only where the DNA matches it firmly. Size is stated for part of the rows, as once, few or many counts, or as a class when the clone is expanded.

CDR3nt | CDR3aa | j_gene | d_gene | v_gene | abundance
TGTGCCAGCAGCTTAGGGCCTGGTCAAGAGACCCAGTACTTC | CASSLGPGQETQYF | TRBJ2-5 | . | TRBV7-2 | .
TGCGCCAGCAGCCAAGAAAAGCTAAACACTGAAGCTTTCTTT | CASSQEKLNTEAFF | TRBJ1-1 | . | TRBV4-3 | few
TGCGCCAGCAGCGCAGGGTATGCCTACGAGCAGTACTTC | CASSAGYAYEQYF | TRBJ2-7 | . | TRBV4-3 | .
TGCGCCAGCAGCTTTGGGCGGGGCAGCACAGATACGCAGTATTTT | CASSFGRGSTDTQYF | TRBJ2-3 | . | TRBV5-1 | .
TGTGCCAGCTCAACACGACAGGGGGAGAAGGTTGGCTACACCTTC | CASSTRQGEKVGYTF | TRBJ1-2 | TRBD1 | TRBV18 | .
TGTGCCAGCAGAGGAGAAGAGCAGTTCTTC | CASRGEEQFF | TRBJ2-1 | . | TRBV28 | .
TGTGCCAGCAGCGAAATCAGGGGGACTGAAGCTTTCTTT | CASSEIRGTEAFF | TRBJ1-1 | TRBD1 | TRBV6-1 | .
TGCAGCGTTGGTTACGGGGGGGCGTTTGAGCAGTTCTTC | CSVGYGGAFEQFF | TRBJ2-1 | TRBD2 | TRBV29-1 | .
TGTGCCAGCAGTGGACTAGCGGGGGCCTACGAGCAGTACTTC | CASSGLAGAYEQYF | TRBJ2-7 | TRBD2 | TRBV7-2 | .
TGTGCCAGCACCATTACCGGGGCAGATACGCAGTATTTT | CASTITGADTQYF | TRBJ2-3 | . | TRBV6-6 | once
TGTGCCAGCAGCTTAGTAGTCCGCGATGGCTACACCTTC | CASSLVVRDGYTF | TRBJ1-2 | . | TRBV7-9 | .
TGCGCCAGCGGCCAAGAGGTAAACGGGCGGGGGGGCTCCTACGAGCAGTACTTC | CASGQEVNGRGGSYEQYF | TRBJ2-7 | TRBD2 | TRBV4-1 | .
TGTGCCAGTAGTATCGGGACATCCAGTCAGGTGCACCAAGAGACCCAGTACTTC | CASSIGTSSQVHQETQYF | TRBJ2-5 | . | TRBV19 | .
TGTGCCAGCAGAACCGGGACAGGAGTTTCACCCCTCCACTTT | CASRTGTGVSPLHF | TRBJ1-6 | TRBD1 | TRBV2 | .
TGTGCCATCAGTGATAAAGCCCGGAGGACCGGGGAGCTGTTTTTT | CAISDKARRTGELFF | TRBJ2-2 | . | TRBV10-3 | .
TGTGCCAGCACCGAATACAGGAACACCGGGGAGCTGTTTTTT | CASTEYRNTGELFF | TRBJ2-2 | . | TRBV19 | .
TGTGCCAGCAGCTTCAAAGCGGGGGGTTACAATGAGCAGTTCTTC | CASSFKAGGYNEQFF | TRBJ2-1 | TRBD2 | TRBV5-4 | .
TGCAGCGTTGAAGCGGCAGGGACGAACACCGGGGAGCTGTTTTTT | CSVEAAGTNTGELFF | TRBJ2-2 | . | TRBV29-1 | once
TGTGCCAGCAGCTCTTATAACACTGAAGCTTTCTTT | CASSSYNTEAFF | TRBJ1-1 | . | TRBV7-3 | .
TGTGCCAGCAGCGCTTCGAGTGGCTACACCTTC | CASSASSGYTF | TRBJ1-2 | . | TRBV9 | .
TGCGCCAGCAGCCCTCACGTAAGGGGGAGTCAAGAGACCCAGTACTTC | CASSPHVRGSQETQYF | TRBJ2-5 | . | TRBV5-1 | .
TGTGCCTGGGCTCCGGAAGCGGGGGGGCGGACGCAGTATTTT | CAWAPEAGGRTQYF | TRBJ2-3 | TRBD2 | TRBV30 | few
TGTGCCAGCAGCCCTCTAGGCAGCGGACCATCCACAGATACGCAGTATTTT | CASSPLGSGPSTDTQYF | TRBJ2-3 | . | TRBV7-3 | .
TGCGCCAGCAGCCAAGACCCGGGGACAAAAGCGAGCACTGAAGCTTTCTTT | CASSQDPGTKASTEAFF | TRBJ1-1 | . | TRBV4-3 | .
TGTGCCAGCAGCTTAGCGTGGGCGAGCCGGTTTACCACTGAAGCTTTCTTT | CASSLAWASRFTTEAFF | TRBJ1-1 | . | TRBV7-2 | .
TGTGCCAGTAGTATCACGGGGTACTCTGGAAACACCATATATTTT | CASSITGYSGNTIYF | TRBJ1-3 | . | TRBV19 | .
TGTGCCAGCAGCCGACTACAGACGAACACTGAAGCTTTCTTT | CASSRLQTNTEAFF | TRBJ1-1 | . | TRBV2 | .
TGTGCCAGCAGTGGAAACAGGGGTTACGGCACAGATACGCAGTATTTT | CASSGNRGYGTDTQYF | TRBJ2-3 | TRBD1 | TRBV6-1 | .
TGTGCCAGCAGCTTAGTGGGACAGAGTAGCACAGATACGCAGTATTTT | CASSLVGQSSTDTQYF | TRBJ2-3 | TRBD1 | TRBV7-2 | .
TGTGCCAGACGAAACCGGGACAGTATGTTCTACGAGCAGTACTTC | CARRNRDSMFYEQYF | TRBJ2-7 | . | TRBV21-1 | once
TGTGCCAGCTCACCCGGGACAGCTAGCAATCAGCCCCAGCATTTT | CASSPGTASNQPQHF | TRBJ1-5 | TRBD1 | TRBV18 | .
TGTGCCAGTAAGCCAGGGTATCCCGTCCCTCACTACAATGAGCAGTTCTTC | CASKPGYPVPHYNEQFF | TRBJ2-1 | . | TRBV19 | .
TGTGCCAGCAGCTTTCCGGGAGGCACGCAGTATTTT | CASSFPGGTQYF | TRBJ2-3 | TRBD2 | TRBV7-3 | .
TGCGCCAGCAGCTTGGGGGACAGAGAGACCCAGTACTTC | CASSLGDRETQYF | TRBJ2-5 | TRBD1 | TRBV5-1 | .
TGTGCCAGTAAATCTGGGGGGTACCAAGAGACCCAGTACTTC | CASKSGGYQETQYF | TRBJ2-5 | . | TRBV6-6 | .
TGTGCCAGCAGCCCCCTAGGAACGAACACTGAAGCTTTCTTT | CASSPLGTNTEAFF | TRBJ1-1 | . | TRBV16 | .
TGTGCCAGCAGCTTGGGGGGGCGCAATCAGCCCCAGCATTTT | CASSLGGRNQPQHF | TRBJ1-5 | . | TRBV7-9 | .
TGTGCCAGCAGTTACAAGGGGACAGGGAATCCACCCCTCCACTTT | CASSYKGTGNPPLHF | TRBJ1-6 | TRBD1 | TRBV27 | .
TGTGCCAGCTCACCCGACAGGGGACGCGAAAAACTGTTTTTT | CASSPDRGREKLFF | TRBJ1-4 | TRBD1 | TRBV18 | .
TGTGCCAGCAGCGTAGGGGTGGGGGCCCACGAGCAGTACTTC | CASSVGVGAHEQYF | TRBJ2-7 | . | TRBV9 | .
TGTGCCGGGTCAACTAGCGGGGGAGACGAGCAGTACTTC | CAGSTSGGDEQYF | TRBJ2-7 | TRBD2 | TRBV28 | once
TGTGCCAGCTCAACCAGTGGGACAGGGGATCAGCCCCAGCATTTT | CASSTSGTGDQPQHF | TRBJ1-5 | TRBD1 | TRBV18 | .
TGTGCCAGCAGTTTCCACAGGGAATTCTACGAGCAGTACTTC | CASSFHREFYEQYF | TRBJ2-7 | . | TRBV27 | .
TGTGCCTGGAGTGTACGAGAAGACATCTTTTTTGTGGAGACCCAGTACTTC | CAWSVREDIFFVETQYF | TRBJ2-5 | . | TRBV30 | few
TGTGCCAGCTTACCGGAACGGGGGGAAGGGACGGACGAGCAGTACTTC | CASLPERGEGTDEQYF | TRBJ2-7 | TRBD2 | TRBV11-2 | few
TGCGCCAGCAGCGCGACAGGAAGCTCTGGAAACACCATATATTTT | CASSATGSSGNTIYF | TRBJ1-3 | . | TRBV5-1 | .
TGTGCCAGCAGCTTACAATCAGGTTTCGATGAAAAACTGTTTTTT | CASSLQSGFDEKLFF | TRBJ1-4 | . | TRBV7-6 | .
TGTGCCAGTAGTATAGGTGGTAGCAGTAATGAGCAGTTCTTC | CASSIGGSSNEQFF | TRBJ2-1 | . | TRBV19 | .
TGTGCCAGCAGCCCACCCGCCGGAGGGGGCCTAAGCTCCTATAATTCACCCCTCCACTTT | CASSPPAGGGLSSYNSPLHF | TRBJ1-6 | TRBD1 | TRBV28 | few